Listed here are 30 T cell receptor beta chains from one sample, sequenced in a study of T cells after yellow fever vaccination. TCRdb reprocessed the 5' RACE reads with MiXCR, giving one entry per CDR3 protein. Among a few hundred thousand distinct CDR3 sequences listed, 4% were seen once. The input for sequencing was PBMCs, taken 5 days after the yellow fever booster vaccination. The receptors derive from a man aged 18-30 years who received the YFV17D yellow fever vaccine.

A few counts support this clonotype. The rearrangement uses TRBV7-2 and TRBJ2-5; no reliable D call. The CDR3 length is 14 residues. The germline V and J ends were trimmed by 5 bases and 0 bases, with 10 bases remaining between them. Germline V gene data show CDR1 as SGHTA and CDR2 as FQGNSA. The DNA of the CDR3 is TGTGCCAGCAGCCGGACGGCCTACCAAGAGACCCAGTACTTC. This encodes CASSRTAYQETQYF.

This clonotype was counted at least ten times. The CDR3 DNA is TGTGCCAGCAGCTTAGGTACAGGGTATGAAGCTTTCTTT. As protein: CASSLGTGYEAFF. The V and J genes are TRBV7-2 and TRBJ1-1, with a tentative D call TRBD1 (6 bases). The CDR3 runs 13 residues. The germline V and J ends were trimmed by 1 base and 7 bases, with 10 bases remaining between them. Germline V gene sequence: CDR1 SGHTA, CDR2 FQGNSA.

At least ten counts were recorded for this clonotype. The chain has TRBV27 and TRBJ2-4; D not certain. The ends were cut back, 3 bases at V and 0 bases at J, with 6 bases in the middle. CDR3 length equals 14 residues. Germline V gene lookup returns CDR1 MNHEY and CDR2 SMNVEV (reference sequence). The CDR3 is CASSFNGAKNIQYF. The CDR3, as DNA: TGTGCCAGCAGTTTTAACGGAGCCAAAAACATTCAGTACTTC.

The genes are TRBV4-3 and TRBJ2-1; 10 nucleotides align to TRBD2. J lost 0 bases, V lost 1 base, and 6 bases had no gene match. Germline CDR1 LGHNA, CDR2 YSLEER. The CDR3 has 18 residues. In DNA form, the CDR3 reads TGCGCCAGCAGCCAAGGATTAGCGGGGGGCATCTCCTACAATGAGCAGTTCTTC. Its protein is CASSQGLAGGISYNEQFF.

The rearrangement joins TRBV9 to TRBJ1-2; TRBD1 aligns across 7 bases. CDR3 length: 15 amino acids. V lost 3 bases, J lost 1 base, and 6 bases stayed unmatched. The germline CDR1 and CDR2 sequences are SGDLS and YYNGEE. The DNA for the CDR3 is TGTGCCAGCAGCGAAGGACAGGATATTAACTATGGCTACACCTTC. This sequence encodes CASSEGQDINYGYTF.

This chain uses TRBV3-1 with TRBJ2-2; possible D gene TRBD1, 6 bases. The CDR3 has 15 amino acids. V gave up 1 base and J gave up 4 bases, with 10 bases separating them. Germline V gives CDR1 LGHDT, CDR2 YNNKEL (reference sequence). CDR3 sequence (DNA): TGTGCCAGCAGCCAAGCTGGGACACCCACCGGGGAGCTGTTTTTT. Translating it yields CASSQAGTPTGELFF.

This clonotype was observed a few times. The V gene is TRBV6-5, the J gene TRBJ2-7, with TRBD1 identical over 7 bases. The V gene end was trimmed by 4 bases and the J gene end by 7 bases; junction bases not matched to a gene: 7. Germline CDR1 reads MNHEY; CDR2 reads SVGAGI. This CDR3 has 13 amino acids. In DNA, the CDR3 is TGTGCCAGCAGTTCCTATACGACAGGGGAGCAGTACGTC. Translated: CASSSYTTGEQYV.

This clonotype appeared a few times. The chain combines TRBV12-3 or TRBV12-4 with TRBJ1-5; tentative D call: TRBD1 (5 bases). The CDR3 consists of 16 residues. V was trimmed by 4 bases and J by 0 bases, leaving 13 bases between them. This CDR3 is CASSSQATYSNQPQHF. CDR3 sequence (DNA): TGTGCCAGCAGTTCACAGGCAACTTATAGCAATCAGCCCCAGCATTTT.

This clonotype was seen a handful of times. The V and J genes are TRBV6-6 and TRBJ1-1; 8 nucleotides align to TRBD1. The CDR3 spans 15 residues. After removal of 6 bases from V and 4 bases from J, the junction contained 10 bases not matched to a gene. CDR1 and CDR2 (germline): MNHNY, SVGAGI (reference sequence). The CDR3 here is CASRATGVYSTEAFF. CDR3 bases: TGTGCCAGCAGGGCGACAGGGGTATATAGCACTGAAGCTTTCTTT.

The chain employs TRBV4-3 and TRBJ2-5, with D possibly being TRBD1 (6 bases). The CDR3 has 14 amino acids. Germline values: CDR1 LGHNA, CDR2 YSLEER. V dropped 4 bases and J dropped 4 bases, with 13 bases sitting between them. In DNA, the CDR3 is TGCGCCAGCAGCCGAGACAGGTTCGGAGAGACCCAGTACTTC. It translates to CASSRDRFGETQYF.

The chain combines TRBV20-1 with TRBJ2-2; D is perhaps TRBD2 (6 bases). The CDR3 has 12 amino acids. CDR1 is DFQATT, CDR2 SNEGSKA, per germline (reference sequence). V dropped 6 bases and J dropped 6 bases, with 11 bases sitting between them. This CDR3 reads CSASTSPGELFF. The CDR3 DNA reads TGCAGTGCCTCGACTAGTCCCGGGGAGCTGTTTTTT.

This clonotype was seen a few times. CDR3: CASRGRRQPGELFF. DNA for the CDR3: TGTGCCAGCCGAGGCAGGAGACAGCCCGGGGAGCTGTTTTTT. The rearrangement links TRBV7-2 to TRBJ2-2, with D possibly matching TRBD1 (5 bases). CDR1 and CDR2 (germline): SGHTA, FQGNSA. This CDR3 spans 14 amino acids. The V end was cut by 8 bases, the J end by 6 bases, with 16 bases between. Full variable domain (missing parts from reference TRBV7-2 and TRBJ2-2): GAGVSQSPSNKVTEKGKDVELRCDPISGHTALYWYRQSLGQGLEFLIYFQGNSAPDKSGLPSDRFSAERTGGSVSTLTIQRTQQEDSAVYLCASRGRRQPGELFFGEGSRLTVL.

CDR3 DNA: TGTGCCAGCAGTACATCGGATGCGCAGTATTTT. Translating gives CASSTSDAQYF. J is TRBJ2-3 and V is TRBV5-6; D remains ambiguous. This CDR3 is built from 11 residues. The ends were cut back, 5 bases at V and 10 bases at J, with 11 bases in the middle. Germline V lookup: CDR1 SGHDT, CDR2 YYEEEE.

This chain links TRBV5-1 with TRBJ1-2; maybe TRBD1 (5 bases). Trimming cost V 3 bases and J 4 bases, with 22 bases left between them. The CDR3 loop spans 17 amino acids. The germline V gene has CDR1 SGHRS and CDR2 YFSETQ. CDR3: CASSSRSDRPARYGYTF. In DNA form, the CDR3 reads TGCGCCAGCAGCTCACGATCAGACAGACCCGCTCGCTATGGCTACACCTTC. Variable domain in full (rest from reference TRBV5-1 and TRBJ1-2): KAGVTQTPRYLIKTRGQQVTLSCSPISGHRSVSWYQQTPGQGLQFLFEYFSETQRNKGNFPGRFSGRQFSNSRSEMNVSTLELGDSALYLCASSSRSDRPARYGYTFGSGTRLTVV.

The V and J genes are TRBV27 and TRBJ2-1; D might be TRBD1 (5 bases). The CDR3 runs 14 residues. CDR1 and CDR2 from the germline V gene are MNHEY and SMNVEV (reference sequence). V was clipped by 4 bases and J by 4 bases, with 11 bases between them. CDR3 protein: CASSSVDSYNEQFF. CDR3 nucleotide sequence: TGTGCCAGCAGTTCCGTTGACAGTTACAATGAGCAGTTCTTC.

This clonotype occurred a few times. The chain employs TRBV7-2 and TRBJ2-5; 8 bases agree with TRBD2. CDR3 size: 15 residues. From germline, CDR1 is SGHTA and CDR2 FQGNSA. After removal of 5 bases from V and 0 bases from J, the junction contained 5 bases not matched to a gene. As DNA, the CDR3 is TGTGCCAGCAGCCCTATAGCGGGGAACCAAGAGACCCAGTACTTC. This gives the protein CASSPIAGNQETQYF.

This clonotype was counted many times. This sequence joins TRBV18 and TRBJ2-1; D is unclear. Trimming took off 2 bases at V and 0 bases at J, with 5 bases between the two ends. The CDR3 has 14 amino acids. Germline V CDR1 and CDR2: KGHSH, LQKENI. DNA of the CDR3: TGTGCCAGCTCACCATCGGGCTCCTACAATGAGCAGTTCTTC. This sequence encodes CASSPSGSYNEQFF.

This clonotype was seen ten or more times. J is TRBJ2-3 and V is TRBV29-1; a possible D gene is TRBD2 (6 bases). V lost 4 bases and J 4 bases, leaving 12 bases between the germline ends. CDR1 is SQVTM and CDR2 is ANQGSEA in the germline V gene. CDR3 length: 13 residues. For the CDR3, the DNA is TGCAGCGTTGCTGTCGGGGGAGCAGATACGCAGTATTTT. This codes for CSVAVGGADTQYF.

This clonotype was recorded at least ten times. The V gene is TRBV18, the J gene TRBJ2-5; TRBD1 aligns across 7 bases. Germline lookup yields CDR1 KGHSH and CDR2 LQKENI. There are 16 residues in the CDR3. Trimming took 0 bases from V and 2 from J; bases not matched to a gene: 6. The CDR3 bases are TGTGCCAGCTCACCACCGGGACAGAATAAACAAGAGACCCAGTACTTC. Its translation is CASSPPGQNKQETQYF. The whole variable domain, remainder taken from reference TRBV18 and TRBJ2-5, is NAGVMQNPRHLVRRRGQEARLRCSPMKGHSHVYWYRQLPEEGLKFMVYLQKENIIDESGMPKERFSAEFPKEGPSILRIQQVVRGDSAAYFCASSPPGQNKQETQYFGPGTRLLVL.

V gene TRBV24-1 combines with J gene TRBJ2-1; 9 bases match TRBD1. J gave up 8 bases and V 4 bases, and 5 bases lay outside the gene matches. The length of the CDR3 is 14 residues. Per the germline V gene, CDR1 is KGHDR and CDR2 is SFDVKD. CDR3 sequence reads: CATSEGDRAHEQFF. In DNA, the CDR3 is TGTGCCACCAGTGAGGGGGACAGGGCCCATGAGCAGTTCTTC.

The sample holds a few counts of this clonotype. The chain is built from TRBV6-5 and TRBJ1-6; no firm D call. V gave up 2 bases and J gave up 9 bases, with 11 bases separating them. The V gene's germline CDR1 is MNHEY and CDR2 SVGAGI. The CDR3 runs to 14 residues. The CDR3 is CASSYRREFSPLHF. The CDR3 coding sequence is TGTGCCAGCAGTTACCGCCGGGAGTTTTCACCCCTCCACTTT.

This clonotype has ten or more counts. The V call is TRBV25-1, the J call TRBJ2-7; tentatively, D is TRBD1 (5 bases). V was shortened by 6 bases and J by 3 bases, with 6 bases between the two germline ends. This CDR3 comprises 11 residues. In germline, CDR1 is MGHDK, CDR2 SYGVNS. Here the CDR3 reads CASRDSYEQYF. The CDR3 nucleotides are TGTGCCAGCAGAGACAGCTACGAGCAGTACTTC.

The rearrangement joins TRBV7-3 to TRBJ2-3; D is unresolved. Trimming took off 0 bases at V and 4 bases at J, with 11 bases between the two ends. Germline assignment: CDR1 SGHTA and CDR2 FQGTGA. The CDR3 covers 15 residues. CDR3 residues: CASSLTGAVPDTQYF. The CDR3 DNA reads as TGTGCCAGCAGCTTAACGGGTGCGGTTCCAGATACGCAGTATTTT.

J is TRBJ2-3 and V is TRBV4-2, with unresolved D. Germline CDR1 and CDR2: LGHNA and YNFKEQ. V lost 1 base and J 2 bases, leaving 7 bases between the germline ends. The CDR3 runs to 14 residues. CDR3 DNA sequence: TGTGCCAGCAGCCAAGTCAGCGACACAGATACGCAGTATTTT. It yields the protein CASSQVSDTDTQYF.

This clonotype was seen ten or more times. The rearrangement links TRBV15 to TRBJ2-2, with TRBD2 identical over 10 bases. V dropped 9 bases and J dropped 1; count of bases not matched to a gene: 2. CDR3 length equals 14 residues. Germline V gives CDR1 LNHNV, CDR2 YYDKDF (reference sequence). In DNA form, the CDR3 reads TGTGCCACAAGACTAGCGGGGAACACCGGGGAGCTGTTTTTT. Protein product: CATRLAGNTGELFF.

Ten or more counts support this clonotype. The genes are TRBV20-1 and TRBJ2-7; D not certain. The germline V and J ends were trimmed by 4 bases and 0 bases, with 10 bases remaining between them. The germline V gene has CDR1 DFQATT and CDR2 SNEGSKA (reference sequence). CDR3 size: 13 residues. The CDR3 DNA is TGCAGTGCTACCGACACCCGCTCCTACGAGCAGTACGTC. Its protein product is CSATDTRSYEQYV.

The V call is TRBV6-6, the J call TRBJ2-7; weak D call: TRBD2 (7 bases). CDR3 size: 13 residues. The ends were cut back, 7 bases at V and 6 bases at J, with 16 bases in the middle. Germline V CDR1 and CDR2: MNHNY, SVGAGI (reference sequence). CDR3 in amino acids: CASMVGAGVEQYV. CDR3 DNA: TGTGCCAGCATGGTGGGGGCGGGGGTCGAGCAGTACGTC.

The CDR3 protein is CASSLAPGQRTQYF. DNA of the CDR3: TGTGCCAGCAGTTTAGCGCCTGGACAGCGCACGCAGTATTTT. The rearrangement joins TRBV12-3 or TRBV12-4 to TRBJ2-3; D perhaps matches TRBD1 (6 bases). This CDR3 contains 14 residues. V lost 0 bases and J lost 9, with 13 bases in between.

The V and J genes are TRBV5-1 and TRBJ1-4, with no clear D. Trimming stripped 0 bases from V and 7 bases from J, with 10 bases between. Germline V CDR1 and CDR2: SGHRS, YFSETQ. This CDR3 contains 14 residues. DNA of the CDR3: TGCGCCAGCAGCTTGGCCCCGGCCCCTGAAAAACTGTTTTTT. Translating gives CASSLAPAPEKLFF.

The J gene is TRBJ1-1, the V gene TRBV29-1, with a weak D call TRBD1 (6 bases). CDR1 is SQVTM and CDR2 is ANQGSEA in the germline V gene. This CDR3 is built from 11 residues. V lost 5 bases and J 8 bases, leaving 12 bases between the germline ends. The CDR3 sequence is CSVMDSREAFF. The DNA of the CDR3 is TGCAGCGTTATGGACAGCAGAGAAGCTTTCTTT.